This TCR beta chain comes out of a study of blood T cell repertoires in COVID-19. Across the study: There were acute and convalescent COVID-19 samples, and they came from the United States, Italy and Spain.

V was shortened by 1 base and J by 0 bases, with 3 bases between the two germline ends. The CDR3 has 13 residues. Germline lookup yields CDR1 PRHDT and CDR2 FYEKMQ (reference sequence). Clones were sequenced by immunoSEQ multiplex PCR, and TCRdb holds only the in-frame ones, with some missing. The sample has roughly 250,000 clones; 80% to 90% are singletons. The rearrangement uses TRBV13 and TRBJ2-5; no definite D call. Sequencing used PBMCs or T cells enriched from blood (not recorded which). The clonotype comes from a woman aged 25-40 years who had recovered from COVID-19. CDR3 sequence reads: CASSLVDQETQYF. DNA of the CDR3: TGTGCCAGCAGCTTAGTCGACCAAGAGACCCAGTACTTC.